These 13 T cell receptor beta chains were sequenced from one sample in a study of blood T cells in healthy people across ages. With a J-beta primer mix and a sample-barcoded 5' primer, a second PCR ran about 6 to 11 cycles. In TCRdb, the 5' RACE reads were re-called with MiXCR into one record per CDR3 protein. The sample holds over 1,200,000 distinct CDR3 sequences, 55% to 75% seen once. Sequenced material: blood. These receptors originate from a man aged 18 to 29 in good health.

This clonotype was picked up many times. CDR3 in DNA: TGCAGTGCTAGTAAGGGAATGGATGAGCAGTTCTTC. Its protein is CSASKGMDEQFF. The V call is TRBV20-1, the J call TRBJ2-1; D unresolved. Per the germline V gene, CDR1 is DFQATT and CDR2 is SNEGSKA (reference sequence). This CDR3 contains 12 residues. V lost 3 bases and J lost 8, with 11 bases in between.

This sequence joins TRBV5-1 and TRBJ2-5, with 7 nucleotides matching TRBD2. The assigned J gene may be wrong: the sequence end matches TRBJ2-7 better. The CDR3 is 17 residues long. Germline lookup yields CDR1 SGHRS and CDR2 YFSETQ. The CDR3 nucleotides are TGCGCCAGCAGCCCGGGCGGGTATCCGGGAGGTTACTACGAGCAGTACTTC. Its translation is CASSPGGYPGGYYEQYF.

J is TRBJ2-7 and V is TRBV20-1; D uncertain. V was pared by 0 bases and J by 2 bases, with 5 bases between. CDR3 size: 12 residues. Germline CDR1 is DFQATT and CDR2 is SNEGSKA (reference sequence). In DNA form, the CDR3 reads TGCAGTGCTAGAGATCCAGCCTACGAGCAGTACTTC. Amino acid sequence: CSARDPAYEQYF.

This clonotype was detected only a few times. The chain has TRBV27 and TRBJ2-1, with TRBD1 matching 8 bases. The CDR3 runs 14 residues. CDR1 MNHEY and CDR2 SMNVEV come from the germline V gene (reference sequence). Trimming removed 0 bases from V and 9 bases from J; junction bases left unmatched: 4. CDR3 nucleotides: TGTGCCAGCAGTTTATCGGACAGGGTAATTGAGCAGTTCTTC. Amino acids: CASSLSDRVIEQFF.

The V and J genes are TRBV25-1 and TRBJ2-5, with D possibly being TRBD2 (5 bases). V lost 4 bases and J 0 bases, leaving 12 bases between the germline ends. The CDR3 has 15 amino acids. Germline V gene sequence: CDR1 MGHDK, CDR2 SYGVNS. The CDR3, as DNA: TGTGCCAGCAGTGCAGGCCGAGGGCACCAAGAGACCCAGTACTTC. Its translation is CASSAGRGHQETQYF. Combining the CDR3 with reference TRBV25-1 and TRBJ2-5 gives the whole variable domain EADIYQTPRYLVIGTGKKITLECSQTMGHDKMYWYQQDPGMELHLIHYSYGVNSTEKGDLSSESTVSRIRTEHFPLTLESARPSHTSQYLCASSAGRGHQETQYFGPGTRLLVL.

The chain employs TRBV2 and TRBJ2-7; D is uncertain. V lost 4 bases to trimming and J lost 2 bases, with 9 bases between them. The CDR3 is 13 residues long. Germline CDR1 and CDR2: SNHLY and FYNNEI. In DNA, the CDR3 is TGTGCCAGCAGTGCAGGCAGTGCCTACGAGCAGTACTTC. It specifies CASSAGSAYEQYF.

The chain employs TRBV7-9 and TRBJ2-7, with 8 bases identical to TRBD1. TRBJ2-5 matches the DNA end more closely, so the J call is doubtful. The CDR3 covers 16 residues. Germline values: CDR1 SEHNR, CDR2 FQNEAQ (reference sequence). The CDR3 DNA reads TGTGCCAGCACCTTTCCGGGACAGGAGTGGCAAGAGACCCAGTACTTC. It codes for CASTFPGQEWQETQYF.

The gene calls are TRBV20-1 and TRBJ2-3; D remains unclear. V lost 3 bases and J 0 bases, leaving 7 bases between the germline ends. CDR3 size: 13 residues. The germline CDR1 and CDR2 sequences are DFQATT and SNEGSKA (reference sequence). The CDR3 DNA reads as TGCAGTGCTAGGATACGGAGCACAGATACGCAGTATTTT. Its translation is CSARIRSTDTQYF.

The rearrangement joins TRBV29-1 to TRBJ2-3, with TRBD1 as a possible D gene (5 bases). The CDR3 runs 13 residues. The germline V gene encodes CDR1 SQVTM and CDR2 ANQGSEA. V gave up 7 bases and J gave up 2 bases, with 13 bases separating them. The CDR3 reads CSARGQITDTQYF. The CDR3 region has the DNA TGCAGCGCTCGAGGACAAATCACAGATACGCAGTATTTT.

This clonotype was counted at least ten times. V is TRBV28 and J is TRBJ1-2; D is ambiguous. V dropped 7 bases and J dropped 4 bases, with 13 bases sitting between them. In germline, CDR1 is MDHEN, CDR2 SYDVKM. The CDR3 contains 13 residues. The CDR3 DNA reads as TGTGCCAGCACCCTAGGGCATCGCTATGGCTACACCTTC. Translated, it gives CASTLGHRYGYTF.

The V gene is TRBV11-2, the J gene TRBJ1-1, with unresolved D. This CDR3 spans 15 amino acids. Germline V gives CDR1 SGHAT, CDR2 FQNNGV. V was clipped by 3 bases and J by 1 base, with 12 bases between them. This CDR3 is CASSLTLAGNTEAFF. DNA of the CDR3: TGTGCCAGCAGCTTGACCCTGGCGGGGAACACTGAAGCTTTCTTT.

V gene TRBV27 combines with J gene TRBJ1-1; TRBD1 aligns across 7 bases. V dropped 5 bases and J dropped 4; count of bases not matched to a gene: 19. This CDR3 is built from 18 residues. From germline, CDR1 is MNHEY and CDR2 SMNVEV (reference sequence). CDR3 loop: CASSTCGQVALYCTEAFF. The CDR3 nucleotides are TGTGCCAGCAGTACCTGCGGACAGGTGGCTCTCTACTGCACTGAAGCTTTCTTT.

This chain joins TRBV9 and TRBJ2-1, with 8 bases matching TRBD2. Germline lookup yields CDR1 SGDLS and CDR2 YYNGEE. V shed 4 bases and J 4 bases; nucleotides not matched to a gene: 16. This CDR3 region has 18 residues. The CDR3 reads CASSLALTGGAAYNEQFF. The CDR3 DNA sequence: TGTGCCAGCAGCTTGGCGTTGACCGGGGGGGCCGCATACAATGAGCAGTTCTTC.